This paragraph covers one T cell receptor beta chain sequence. Its cognate antigen has yet to be identified. The input lacks base qualities; no much larger clone sits a single base away. The CDR3 holds 15 amino acids from the cysteine to the phenylalanine. This entry keeps only the CDR3 DNA: 45 bases, framed from base 1. The V end loses 9 bases and the J end loses 1 base, and a stretch of 16 bases separates them. Taken from the germline V gene, the CDR1 and CDR2 loops are MDHEN and SYDVKM. The immunoSEQ Assay, a bias-controlled multiplex PCR, was used to amplify TCRbeta CDR3 regions from genomic DNA. On the study's bioinformatics: The number of nucleated cells in each sample was estimated from the amplification of reference gene primers within the assay. To quantify the absolute abundance of each unique TCRbeta CDR3 rearrangement, sequence reads were collapsed and filtered. For each sample, productive Simpson clonality was calculated by taking the square root of Simpson's diversity index across productive rearrangements. TCRdb mirrors the immuneACCESS table, restricted to in-frame sequences. Some clones are absent from its copies; in checked studies, under half trace to an unresolved V gene, and the reason for the others is unknown. V, J and clone size are taken as reported in that table, and D and trimming were inferred from the DNA itself. Present in this sample are 50,000 to 65,000 clones, more than 80% of which were seen just once. Approximately 5.4% of the sample is in the top ten clones.

The data were obtained in a study of blood T cell repertoires in COVID-19 (dated by TCRdb to between 2020 and 2021). Notes on the research overall: Samples covering the acute and convalescent phases of COVID-19 were provided by collaborators in the United States, Italy and Spain. A de-identified subject ID, COVID-19 status, age in years and sex were almost always included in the sample metadata. Deeply sampled blood TCRbeta repertoires from subjects exposed to, actively infected with, or recovered from COVID-19 were included in the dataset. Where available, HLA class I and class II types were taken from metadata supplied by the sample provider and were not determined by assay-based typing. The prospective study material was composed of cDNA or gDNA derived from T cells, B-cell-depleted T cells, or PBMCs. Samples were obtained from the ongoing ImmuneRACE study (first 160 participants) and from some 1,300 subjects provided by 6 global collaborators. The repertoires were made available in a free public database intended to serve as a resource for research on the immune response to SARS-CoV-2. Broader findings and caveats from the paper: How much clinical and demographic metadata was included differed by source and by participant, and the metadata was provided uncurated.

The collaborating institutions used their own protocols to collect whole blood in K2EDTA tubes. Collaborator samples were shipped for TCRbeta analysis as frozen whole blood, isolated PBMCs, or DNA extracted from either sample type. The V and J segments used are TRBV28 and TRBJ1-3; TRBD1 might be the D gene, on 5 matching bases. The source material was peripheral blood. The clonotype was recovered from a woman in her fifties or sixties with acute or convalescent COVID-19. The nucleotide sequence reads as follows: TGTGCCAGTCTTGCCTCGGGGGGGTCTGGAAACACCATATATTTT. It encodes CASLASGGSGNTIYF.